This T cell receptor (beta chain) appears in the sequencing data of a study of T cell repertoires in cytomegalovirus infection. Turning to the study itself: Newly reported HLA-C-restricted and thoroughly characterized HLA-B-restricted CMV epitopes were employed.

This clonotype has more than one count but fewer than ten. Its antigen is not known. TCRdb redid the calling of the reads with MiXCR, one entry per CDR3 protein. The sample carries about 350,000 distinct CDR3 sequences, about 34% recorded once. The receptor's source is a human donor in good health (CMV status not recorded). Some clones in this sample may be carry-over from other donors' samples. Sequencing used cultured PBMCs, obtained from culture after CMV antigen stimulation.

This CDR3 is CASRITENTEAFF. The CDR3, as DNA: TGTGCCAGCAGAATTACAGAGAACACTGAAGCTTTCTTT. The chain combines TRBV27 with TRBJ1-1; D uncertain. The CDR3 contains 13 residues. Germline V gene sequence: CDR1 MNHEY, CDR2 SMNVEV (reference sequence). With 6 bases removed from V and 1 base from J, the gap between germline ends came to 9 bases.